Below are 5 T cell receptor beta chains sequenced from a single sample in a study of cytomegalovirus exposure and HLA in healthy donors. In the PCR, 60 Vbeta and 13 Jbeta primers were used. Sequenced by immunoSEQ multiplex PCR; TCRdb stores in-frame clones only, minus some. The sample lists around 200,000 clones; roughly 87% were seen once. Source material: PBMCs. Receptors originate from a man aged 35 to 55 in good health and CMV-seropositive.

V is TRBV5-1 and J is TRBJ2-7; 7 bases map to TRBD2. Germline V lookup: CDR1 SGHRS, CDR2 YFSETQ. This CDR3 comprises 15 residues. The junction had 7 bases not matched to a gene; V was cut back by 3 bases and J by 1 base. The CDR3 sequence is CASSSPGLGSYEQYF. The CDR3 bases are TGCGCCAGCAGCTCTCCAGGACTAGGATCCTACGAGCAGTACTTC. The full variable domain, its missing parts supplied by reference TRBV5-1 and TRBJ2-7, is KAGVTQTPRYLIKTRGQQVTLSCSPISGHRSVSWYQQTPGQGLQFLFEYFSETQRNKGNFPGRFSGRQFSNSRSEMNVSTLELGDSALYLCASSSPGLGSYEQYFGPGTRLTVT.

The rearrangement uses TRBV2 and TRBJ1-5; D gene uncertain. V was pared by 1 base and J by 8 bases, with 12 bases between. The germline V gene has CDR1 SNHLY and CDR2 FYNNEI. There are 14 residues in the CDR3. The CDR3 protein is CASSEGEARKPQHF. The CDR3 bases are TGTGCCAGCAGTGAAGGGGAGGCCAGAAAGCCCCAGCATTTT.

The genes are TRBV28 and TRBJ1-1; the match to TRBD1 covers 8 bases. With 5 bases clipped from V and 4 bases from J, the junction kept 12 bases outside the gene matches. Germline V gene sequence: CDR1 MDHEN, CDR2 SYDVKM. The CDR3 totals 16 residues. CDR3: CASSPPVGQGSTEAFF. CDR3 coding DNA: TGTGCCAGCAGTCCCCCCGTTGGACAGGGAAGCACTGAAGCTTTCTTT.

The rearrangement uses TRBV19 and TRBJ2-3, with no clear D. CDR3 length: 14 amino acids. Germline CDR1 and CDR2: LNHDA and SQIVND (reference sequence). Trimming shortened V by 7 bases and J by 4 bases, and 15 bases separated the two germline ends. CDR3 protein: CASMGRVRPDTQYF. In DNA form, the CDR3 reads TGTGCCAGTATGGGCCGCGTCCGACCAGATACGCAGTATTTT.

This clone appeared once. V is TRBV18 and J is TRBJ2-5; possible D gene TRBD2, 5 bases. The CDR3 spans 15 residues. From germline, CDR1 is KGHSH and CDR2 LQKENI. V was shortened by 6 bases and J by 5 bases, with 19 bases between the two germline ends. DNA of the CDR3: TGTGCCAGCTCTCCAAACGGGAAGCCAGCGGAGACCCAGTACTTC. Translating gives CASSPNGKPAETQYF.